This T cell receptor beta chain was captured in a study of Tregs in tolerant kidney transplant recipients. The repertoire was sequenced with immunoSEQ multiplex PCR; TCRdb's copy has only in-frame clones and lacks some. The top ten hold around 0.64% of the sample, which has around 230,000 clones, about 80% seen once. The sample taken for sequencing was CD4+ T cells from blood. This receptor was taken from a human donor in good health.

The CDR3 DNA reads TGTGCCAGCTCACCACCCCTCAGGCGGGAGGGCCAAGAGACCCAGTACTTC. As protein: CASSPPLRREGQETQYF. The V and J genes are TRBV18 and TRBJ2-5; 9 bases fit TRBD2. V trimming: 0 bases; J trimming: 1 base; junction bases outside the gene matches: 6. CDR1 and CDR2 from the germline V gene are KGHSH and LQKENI. The CDR3 extends over 17 amino acids.